One sample yielded the 3 T cell receptor beta chains listed below, sequenced in a study of high-grade serous ovarian cancer treatment subgroups. Libraries were prepared by immunoSEQ multiplex PCR; TCRdb keeps only in-frame clonotypes and omits some of them. The sample gives under 20,000 clones, approximately 76% of which show up once; around 4.8% is in the top ten. Tumor samples were taken before definitive surgery or chemotherapy. Sequencing used tumor tissue. Receptors originate from a human donor with high-grade serous ovarian cancer.

This chain joins TRBV18 and TRBJ2-1, with 10 bases identical to TRBD1. The length of the CDR3 is 15 residues. The ends lost 3 bases at V and 5 bases at J; junction bases unmatched: 4. In germline, CDR1 is KGHSH, CDR2 LQKENI. DNA of the CDR3: TGTGCCAGCTCACCCCTGGGACAGGGGAACAATGAGCAGTTCTTC. Protein product: CASSPLGQGNNEQFF. The full variable domain, rest sourced from reference TRBV18 and TRBJ2-1, is NAGVMQNPRHLVRRRGQEARLRCSPMKGHSHVYWYRQLPEEGLKFMVYLQKENIIDESGMPKERFSAEFPKEGPSILRIQQVVRGDSAAYFCASSPLGQGNNEQFFGPGTRLTVL.

J is TRBJ1-3 and V is TRBV7-3, with D uncertain. Germline V gene lookup returns CDR1 SGHTA and CDR2 FQGTGA. The CDR3 spans 15 residues. V lost 3 bases and J lost 0, with 9 bases in between. The CDR3 DNA reads TGTGCCAGCAGCTTTGACGGGCTCTCTGGAAACACCATATATTTT. As protein: CASSFDGLSGNTIYF.

This clone was seen a handful of times. A junction end diverges from the germline sequence, so it may reflect a read error. CDR3 protein: CASRGPINQPQHF. Here the CDR3 DNA reads TGTGCTAGCAGGGGGCCCATCAATCAGCCCCAGCATTTT. This sequence joins TRBV6-5 and TRBJ1-5; TRBD1 matches at 8 bases. The length of the CDR3 is 13 residues. Germline V gene data show CDR1 as MNHEY and CDR2 as SVGAGI.